This TCR beta chain was sequenced in a study of blood T cell repertoires in COVID-19. This clone was observed a handful of times. Original processing notes: Estimation of nucleated cell counts was performed using reference gene primer amplification. The repertoire was sequenced with immunoSEQ multiplex PCR; TCRdb's copy has only in-frame clones and lacks some. V, J and clone size are taken as reported in that table, and D and trimming were inferred from the DNA itself. The sample lists 100,000 to 150,000 clones, 86% occurring once. This clonotype originated in a woman aged 45 to 65 who had recovered from COVID-19. Sample: PBMCs or T cells enriched from blood (not recorded which).

The CDR3, as DNA: TGTGCCAGCAGTGCGTGGGACAGGGTCGCAGCAGATACGCAGTATTTT. Protein: CASSAWDRVAADTQYF. J is TRBJ2-3 and V is TRBV2; 9 bases map to TRBD1. V trimming: 4 bases; J trimming: 4 bases; junction bases outside the gene matches: 9. This CDR3 comprises 16 residues. Germline CDR1 reads SNHLY; CDR2 reads FYNNEI.